A single sample is the source of the 20 T cell receptor beta chains below, sequenced in a study of response to subunit inactivated influenza vaccine. TCRdb re-called the RT-PCR reads with MiXCR, one entry per CDR3 protein. This table has 500,000 to 600,000 distinct CDR3 sequences, approximately 12% appearing once. Sequencing used PBMCs from blood, obtained on the day of vaccination. Receptor source: a man in his fifties who received an inactivated influenza vaccine.

The CDR3 is CASSPQQGGGEQYF. CDR3 DNA: TGTGCCAGCAGCCCACAACAGGGAGGGGGCGAGCAGTACTTC. This rearrangement joins TRBV7-6 to TRBJ2-7; D possibly corresponds to TRBD2 (7 bases). Trimming removed 5 bases from V and 6 bases from J, with 17 bases in between. The CDR3 covers 14 residues. Germline V lookup: CDR1 SGHVS, CDR2 FNYEAQ.

Turning to this clonotype: One end of the junction is discordant with germline, which a read error may explain. This chain links TRBV20-1 with TRBJ2-1; tentatively, D is TRBD1 or TRBD2 (10 bases each). Germline V lookup: CDR1 DFQATT, CDR2 SNEGSKA (reference sequence). This CDR3 is built from 16 residues. CDR3 in amino acids: CCAEEIAGGQGNEQFF. CDR3 coding DNA: TGCTGTGCCGAGGAAATAGCGGGGGGACAGGGGAATGAGCAGTTTTTC.

This clonotype appeared a single time. Its ends do not fully match the called genes, so a read error is possible. The V gene is TRBV20-1, the J gene TRBJ2-3; TRBD2 agrees at 7 bases. The CDR3 totals 15 residues. Germline CDR1 is DFQATT and CDR2 is SNEGSKA (reference sequence). For the CDR3, the DNA is TGCAGTGCTAGCGGGAGGAGGTTTGGGAGAGATACACAGTATTTT. Translation gives CSASGRRFGRDTQYF.

This clonotype was detected a few times. The chain recombines TRBV27 with TRBJ2-3; tentative D call: TRBD1 (6 bases). Germline lookup yields CDR1 MNHEY and CDR2 SMNVEV (reference sequence). V gave up 5 bases and J gave up 2 bases, with 14 bases separating them. The CDR3 is made up of 15 amino acids. CDR3 sequence reads: CASSTHREPTDTQYF. CDR3 sequence (DNA): TGTGCCAGCAGTACCCACAGGGAGCCCACAGATACGCAGTATTTT.

This chain links TRBV15 with TRBJ2-1; D is ambiguous. The V and J ends lost 7 bases and 10 bases respectively, with 20 bases between them. The CDR3 is 14 amino acids. The germline V gene encodes CDR1 LNHNV and CDR2 YYDKDF (reference sequence). This CDR3 is CATNKPVWLNEQFF. In DNA form, the CDR3 reads TGTGCCACCAACAAACCCGTCTGGTTGAACGAGCAGTTCTTC.

The chain uses TRBV9 and TRBJ2-7; 7 bases map to TRBD1. V lost 3 bases and J lost 2; bases outside the gene matches: 5. CDR1 and CDR2 (germline): SGDLS, YYNGEE. CDR3 length equals 14 residues. The CDR3 here is CASSGRDSTYEQYF. The CDR3 nucleotides read TGTGCCAGCAGCGGACGGGACAGTACCTACGAGCAGTACTTC.

V and J are TRBV12-3 or TRBV12-4 and TRBJ2-2; TRBD2 matches at 10 bases. The J segment lost 4 bases and the V segment lost 6 bases, leaving 5 bases of the junction unmatched. The length of the CDR3 is 15 residues. This CDR3 reads CASSSTSGVTGELFF. CDR3 bases: TGTGCCAGCAGCTCTACTAGCGGGGTCACCGGGGAGCTGTTTTTT.

The CDR3 DNA reads TGTGCCAGCGGTACTAGCTCCGGGGCCAACGTCCTGACTTTC. The encoded protein is CASGTSSGANVLTF. The chain uses TRBV12-3 or TRBV12-4 and TRBJ2-6, with D perhaps matching TRBD2 (6 bases). Trimming stripped 8 bases from V and 4 bases from J, with 12 bases between. The CDR3 contains 14 residues.

V gene TRBV6-2 or TRBV6-3 combines with J gene TRBJ1-2, with 7 bases that match TRBD1. The junction had 7 bases not matched to a gene; V was cut back by 7 bases and J by 2 bases. Germline values: CDR1 MNHEY, CDR2 SVGEGT. This CDR3 is built from 14 residues. The CDR3 loop reads CASTRQGTNYGYTF. The CDR3 DNA is TGTGCCAGCACCCGACAGGGAACGAACTATGGCTACACCTTC.

The rearrangement links TRBV27 to TRBJ2-1; possibly TRBD1 or TRBD2 for D (6 bases each). Germline V gene sequence: CDR1 MNHEY, CDR2 SMNVEV (reference sequence). V was clipped by 0 bases and J by 8 bases, with 14 bases between them. CDR3 size: 15 residues. The CDR3 nucleotides read TGTGCCAGCAGTTTATCGAGAGGGGGGCTGGATGAGCAGTTCTTC. It encodes CASSLSRGGLDEQFF.

The chain links TRBV29-1 to TRBJ2-1; possibly TRBD2 for D (7 bases). V was clipped by 3 bases and J by 6 bases, with 18 bases between them. The germline CDR1 and CDR2 sequences are SQVTM and ANQGSEA. The CDR3 sequence is 15 residues long. This CDR3 is CSVETGRGGRNEQFF. CDR3 DNA: TGCAGCGTTGAGACTGGGAGGGGGGGCCGCAATGAGCAGTTCTTC.

The sample holds a few counts of this clonotype. The rearrangement links TRBV29-1 to TRBJ2-7; 7 bases match TRBD2. This CDR3 has 14 residues. Germline loops: CDR1 SQVTM, CDR2 ANQGSEA. V dropped 7 bases and J dropped 3; count of bases not matched to a gene: 12. The CDR3 here is CSAARSGTIYEQYF. The CDR3 DNA reads TGCAGCGCCGCCAGGTCCGGGACTATCTACGAGCAGTACTTC.

This clonotype occurred many times. This chain uses TRBV30 with TRBJ1-5; D is perhaps TRBD1 (5 bases). The germline V gene encodes CDR1 GTSNPN and CDR2 SVGIG (reference sequence). This CDR3 is 14 amino acids long. Trimming stripped 7 bases from V and 2 bases from J, with 15 bases between. For the CDR3, the DNA is TGTGCCTTTAGCAGGGTCCCGGGCAATCAGCCCCAGCATTTT. This gives the protein CAFSRVPGNQPQHF.

This chain joins TRBV6-2 or TRBV6-3 and TRBJ2-7; 8 bases are shared with TRBD1. Germline V gene lookup returns CDR1 MNHEY and CDR2 SVGEGT. The CDR3 totals 14 residues. V shed 2 bases and J 3 bases; nucleotides not matched to a gene: 3. Here the CDR3 DNA reads TGTGCCAGCAGTTACGGACAGGGCCTCTACGAGCAGTACTTC. Its protein product is CASSYGQGLYEQYF.

This clonotype has only a few counts. The chain joins TRBV20-1 to TRBJ2-7; 7 bases align to TRBD2. The length of the CDR3 is 13 residues. Germline loops: CDR1 DFQATT, CDR2 SNEGSKA (reference sequence). V shed 1 base, J shed 3 bases, and the junction held 3 bases outside the gene matches. The CDR3 nucleotides read TGCAGTGCTAGAGTTATAGCGGGCTACGAGCAGTACTTC. It translates to CSARVIAGYEQYF.

The table lists this clonotype with many counts. The rearrangement links TRBV29-1 to TRBJ2-3, with D unresolved. Germline lookup yields CDR1 SQVTM and CDR2 ANQGSEA. The CDR3 extends over 13 amino acids. V was pared by 1 base and J by 4 bases, with 9 bases between. The chain's CDR3 is CSVEGEAPDTQYF. The CDR3 DNA is TGCAGCGTTGAAGGAGAAGCCCCAGATACGCAGTATTTT.

This chain connects TRBV20-1 to TRBJ2-3; either TRBD1 or TRBD2 may fit D (5 bases each). Germline lookup yields CDR1 DFQATT and CDR2 SNEGSKA (reference sequence). Trimming took 2 bases from V and 2 from J, leaving 17 bases between them. The CDR3 is 16 residues long. The CDR3 reads CSARLPGRIFTDTQYF. The CDR3 DNA is TGCAGTGCTAGACTACCGGGACGGATTTTCACAGATACGCAGTATTTT.

The chain is built from TRBV28 and TRBJ2-7; D may match TRBD1 or TRBD2 (6 bases each). Germline CDR1 reads MDHEN; CDR2 reads SYDVKM. This CDR3 has 16 amino acids. V was trimmed by 7 bases and J by 1 base, leaving 20 bases between them. The CDR3 DNA is TGTGCCAGCAACCGCCGCGGGACACGGATTTCCTACGAGCAGTACTTC. This encodes CASNRRGTRISYEQYF.

This clonotype came up a few times. The chain combines TRBV5-6 with TRBJ2-5; TRBD1 agrees at 8 bases. Germline loops: CDR1 SGHDT, CDR2 YYEEEE. The length of the CDR3 is 15 residues. After removal of 4 bases from V and 5 bases from J, the junction contained 10 bases not matched to a gene. In nucleotides, the CDR3 is TGTGCCAGCAGCCCCGGACAGGGTTCTTGGGAGACCCAGTACTTC. Its protein is CASSPGQGSWETQYF.

The chain employs TRBV7-9 and TRBJ1-2; D is possibly TRBD1 (6 bases). V was pared by 10 bases and J by 6 bases, with 24 bases between. The germline gives CDR1 SEHNR, CDR2 FQNEAQ (reference sequence). This CDR3 spans 15 amino acids. The DNA of the CDR3 is TGTGCCACTCAGATGGAGCGGGGGCGCCAGGATGGCTACACCTTC. Translated, it gives CATQMERGRQDGYTF. Full variable domain (outside the CDR3, taken from reference TRBV7-9 and TRBJ1-2): DTGVSQNPRHKITKRGQNVTFRCDPISEHNRLYWYRQTLGQGPEFLTYFQNEAQLEKSRLLSDRFSAERPKGSFSTLEIQRTEQGDSAMYLCATQMERGRQDGYTFGSGTRLTVV.